The clone carrying this TCR beta chain was recorded many times. Antigen: not known. Germline V lookup: CDR1 SEHNR, CDR2 FQNEAQ (reference sequence). The CDR3 loop spans 16 amino acids. Trimming removed 2 bases from V and 0 bases from J, with 10 bases in between. The PCR was carried out with 60 Vbeta primers and 13 Jbeta primers. Per the study methods: Among the unique TCR beta chains that a later analysis counted, about 84 million in all, 9.5 million to 11 million were shared. Measured with immunoSEQ multiplex PCR; TCRdb has only the in-frame clones, and not every one. V and J calls plus clone size are reproduced from that table; the DNA served to infer D and trimming. The sample shows around 140,000 clones, about four fifths of them seen only once. The data are from a study of cytomegalovirus exposure and HLA in healthy donors. Study findings and constraints: Highest at DRB1 and lowest at HLA-C, TCR association rates differed among HLA loci in a later analysis. Information on immune exposure was restricted to one variable (CMV serostatus).

Sequenced: PBMCs. This sequence joins TRBV7-9 and TRBJ1-4; D possibly corresponds to TRBD1 (5 bases). The source is a man aged 40-50 years in good health and CMV-seronegative. CDR3 sequence (DNA): TGTGCCAGCAGCTTATTCGGGGGGGCAACTAATGAAAAACTGTTTTTT. Protein: CASSLFGGATNEKLFF.